The 17 T cell receptor beta chains in this list originate from one sample, sequenced in a study of shared clonotypes between healthy human individuals. Produced via immunoSEQ multiplex PCR; TCRdb's table is partial and in-frame only. The sample includes roughly 1,600,000 clones, approximately 98.5% seen only once; the top ten take about 0.4%. The sample was naive CD4+ T cells sorted from blood. The subset denotes: CD45RA+ positively selected. These TCRs come from a man younger than 40 in good health.

The chain uses TRBV7-6 and TRBJ2-2, with 9 bases fitting TRBD1. This CDR3 is 15 amino acids long. Unmatched junction bases numbered 4, after V lost 5 bases and J lost 3 bases. Germline V lookup: CDR1 SGHVS, CDR2 FNYEAQ. This CDR3 is CASSPGQGHTGELFF. CDR3 DNA sequence: TGTGCCAGCAGCCCGGGACAGGGACACACCGGGGAGCTGTTTTTT.

The J gene is TRBJ2-2, the V gene TRBV7-8; 12 bases are a match to TRBD2. CDR3 length: 17 residues. CDR1 is SGHVS and CDR2 is FQNEAQ in the germline V gene. J gave up 3 bases and V 5 bases, and 7 bases lay outside the gene matches. The CDR3 coding sequence is TGTGCCAGCAGCGCCCGGGGACTAGCGGGCGACACCGGGGAGCTGTTTTTT. Residues: CASSARGLAGDTGELFF.

The V gene is TRBV28, the J gene TRBJ1-2, with D possibly TRBD1 on 5 matching bases. Germline V gives CDR1 MDHEN, CDR2 SYDVKM. The CDR3 loop spans 12 amino acids. Trimming pared 7 bases from V and 3 bases from J, leaving 9 bases between. The CDR3 loop is CASTVGDYGYTF. Here the CDR3 DNA reads TGTGCCAGCACCGTGGGGGACTATGGCTACACCTTC.

The V call is TRBV7-2, the J call TRBJ2-7; 9 nucleotides agree with TRBD1. Looked up from germline, CDR1 is SGHTA and CDR2 is FQGNSA. The V segment lost 5 bases and the J segment 3 bases; nucleotides outside the gene matches: 8. The CDR3 is 15 residues long. CDR3 region: CASSPSRGQGYEQYF. The CDR3, as DNA: TGTGCCAGCAGCCCTAGTAGGGGACAGGGCTACGAGCAGTACTTC. Full variable domain (remainder filled in from reference TRBV7-2 and TRBJ2-7): GAGVSQSPSNKVTEKGKDVELRCDPISGHTALYWYRQSLGQGLEFLIYFQGNSAPDKSGLPSDRFSAERTGGSVSTLTIQRTQQEDSAVYLCASSPSRGQGYEQYFGPGTRLTVT.

This chain connects TRBV18 to TRBJ2-7; 7 bases agree with TRBD1. There are 14 residues in the CDR3. The V segment lost 5 bases and the J segment 3 bases; nucleotides outside the gene matches: 7. The germline gives CDR1 KGHSH, CDR2 LQKENI. CDR3 sequence: CASSSGQKIYEQYF. For the CDR3, the DNA is TGTGCCAGCTCATCGGGACAGAAAATCTACGAGCAGTACTTC. Variable domain in full (rest from reference TRBV18 and TRBJ2-7): NAGVMQNPRHLVRRRGQEARLRCSPMKGHSHVYWYRQLPEEGLKFMVYLQKENIIDESGMPKERFSAEFPKEGPSILRIQQVVRGDSAAYFCASSSGQKIYEQYFGPGTRLTVT.

A word on this clone: The sample contains more than one DNA sequence encoding this CDR3. The chain uses TRBV9 and TRBJ2-7; D is uncertain. Germline V gene lookup returns CDR1 SGDLS and CDR2 YYNGEE. CDR3 size: 14 residues. V lost 0 bases and J lost 0, with 7 bases in between. DNA of the CDR3: TGTGCCAGCAGCGTAGAGGTTCGCTCCTACGAGCAGTACTTC. This translates into CASSVEVRSYEQYF.

The chain combines TRBV15 with TRBJ2-1; D is unresolved. Germline V gene sequence: CDR1 LNHNV, CDR2 YYDKDF (reference sequence). CDR3 size: 16 residues. Trimming removed 0 bases from V and 6 bases from J, with 15 bases in between. CDR3 bases: TGTGCCACCAGCAGAGATCTTCGGCAGGACCCCAATGAGCAGTTCTTC. Translating gives CATSRDLRQDPNEQFF.

The rearrangement links TRBV7-6 to TRBJ2-5; 7 positions agree with TRBD1. The CDR3 covers 13 residues. CDR1 SGHVS and CDR2 FNYEAQ come from the germline V gene. The trim removed 5 bases at V and 5 bases at J, leaving 5 bases unmatched. CDR3 region: CASSPRGLETQYF. The CDR3 nucleotides read TGTGCCAGCAGCCCGAGGGGGCTGGAGACCCAGTACTTC.

The V gene is TRBV7-9, the J gene TRBJ1-4; D is unresolved. The CDR3 has 14 residues. Trimming took off 4 bases at V and 6 bases at J, with 12 bases between the two ends. Germline CDR1 reads SEHNR; CDR2 reads FQNEAQ (reference sequence). The CDR3 DNA reads TGTGCCAGCAGCTCGATGGGAAGGGATGAAAAACTGTTTTTT. Encoded protein: CASSSMGRDEKLFF.

This rearrangement joins TRBV5-4 to TRBJ2-3; the D gene is possibly TRBD1 (6 bases). V shed 4 bases and J shed 2 bases, with 14 bases lying between them. This CDR3 region has 15 residues. Germline loops: CDR1 SGHNT, CDR2 YYREEE (reference sequence). The DNA of the CDR3 is TGTGCCAGCAGCACGGCGGACAGAACCACAGATACGCAGTATTTT. It codes for CASSTADRTTDTQYF. Supplemented by reference TRBV5-4 and TRBJ2-3, the full variable domain reads ETGVTQSPTHLIKTRGQQVTLRCSSQSGHNTVSWYQQALGQGPQFIFQYYREEENGRGNFPPRFSGLQFPNYSSELNVNALELDDSALYLCASSTADRTTDTQYFGPGTRLTVL.

V and J are TRBV29-1 and TRBJ2-3; D ambiguous. Looked up from germline, CDR1 is SQVTM and CDR2 is ANQGSEA. The CDR3 consists of 12 residues. The germline V and J ends were trimmed by 5 bases and 1 base, with 7 bases remaining between them. For the CDR3, the DNA is TGCAGCGTTTCCGCCGGCACAGATACGCAGTATTTT. The encoded protein is CSVSAGTDTQYF.

This sequence joins TRBV7-6 and TRBJ2-6; TRBD2 aligns across 7 bases. Germline V gives CDR1 SGHVS, CDR2 FNYEAQ. J lost 0 bases, V lost 5 bases, and 16 bases had no gene match. The CDR3 consists of 20 residues. The CDR3 region is CASSPQSGLPGGSGANVLTF. The CDR3, as DNA: TGTGCCAGCAGCCCCCAGTCGGGGTTGCCGGGGGGCTCTGGGGCCAACGTCCTGACTTTC. Drawing the rest from reference TRBV7-6 and TRBJ2-6, the complete variable domain is GAGVSQSPRYKVTKRGQDVALRCDPISGHVSLYWYRQALGQGPEFLTYFNYEAQQDKSGLPNDRFSAERPEGSISTLTIQRTEQRDSAMYRCASSPQSGLPGGSGANVLTFGAGSRLTVL.

The V gene is TRBV7-5, the J gene TRBJ2-7; TRBD2 is taken as the D call from the table, unchecked against the DNA. TRBV7-5 is given as a pseudogene. CDR3 size: 9 residues. In DNA form, the CDR3 reads TGTGCCACGTATCCCGAGCAGTACTTC. Translating gives CATYPEQYF.

The chain recombines TRBV7-9 with TRBJ1-5, with TRBD1 matching over 9 bases. The CDR3 is 16 residues long. CDR1 and CDR2 from the germline V gene are SEHNR and FQNEAQ (reference sequence). Losses at the gene ends were 1 base for V and 3 bases for J; bases not matched to a gene: 4. The CDR3 protein is CASSLDRGLPNQPQHF. The CDR3 DNA sequence: TGTGCCAGCAGCTTAGACAGGGGGCTACCCAATCAGCCCCAGCATTTT.

As to this clone: This sample also contains other DNA sequences that code for the same CDR3. The chain has TRBV18 and TRBJ2-1; no reliable D call. Germline assignment: CDR1 KGHSH and CDR2 LQKENI. The CDR3 is 13 residues long. Trimming took off 2 bases at V and 4 bases at J, with 6 bases between the two ends. The DNA for the CDR3 is TGTGCCAGCTCACCAGGCCTATACAATGAGCAGTTCTTC. This codes for CASSPGLYNEQFF.

This clone was detected only once. This chain connects TRBV7-6 to TRBJ2-7; a weak D match, TRBD1 (6 bases). Germline assignment: CDR1 SGHVS and CDR2 FNYEAQ. V was shortened by 5 bases and J by 3 bases, with 11 bases between the two germline ends. CDR3 size: 13 residues. This CDR3 reads CASSTGHHYEQYF. CDR3 bases: TGTGCCAGCAGCACGGGACACCACTACGAGCAGTACTTC.

The sample holds one count of this clone. The V and J genes are TRBV6-5 and TRBJ2-7, with D perhaps matching TRBD1 (6 bases). Germline V gene sequence: CDR1 MNHEY, CDR2 SVGAGI. The germline V and J ends were trimmed by 5 bases and 4 bases, with 18 bases remaining between them. There are 15 residues in the CDR3. Written as DNA, the CDR3 is TGTGCCAGCAGTCCCCGTGGGGGCGGGTTGTACGAGCAGTACTTC. Its translation: CASSPRGGGLYEQYF.